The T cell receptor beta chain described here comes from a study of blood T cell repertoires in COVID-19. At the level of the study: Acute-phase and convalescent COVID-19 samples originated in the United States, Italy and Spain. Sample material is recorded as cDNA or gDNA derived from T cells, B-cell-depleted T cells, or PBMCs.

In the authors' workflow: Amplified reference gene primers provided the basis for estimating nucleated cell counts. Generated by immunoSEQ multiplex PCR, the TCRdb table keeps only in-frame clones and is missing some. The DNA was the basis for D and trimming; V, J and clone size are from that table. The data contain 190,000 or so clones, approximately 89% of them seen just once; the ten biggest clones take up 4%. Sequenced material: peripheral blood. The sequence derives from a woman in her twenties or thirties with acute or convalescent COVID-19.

The CDR3 protein is CASNPLANQPQHF. The DNA of the CDR3 is TGTGCCAGCAACCCCCTAGCGAATCAGCCCCAGCATTTT. V usage is TRBV28 and J usage is TRBJ1-5; D ambiguous. This CDR3 is 13 amino acids long. Germline CDR1 is MDHEN and CDR2 is SYDVKM. V was pared by 7 bases and J by 4 bases, with 11 bases between.